The 24 T cell receptor beta chains below come from one sample, sequenced in a study of shared clonotypes between healthy human individuals. Sequencing used immunoSEQ multiplex PCR; TCRdb keeps in-frame clones, though not all of them. The sample gives about 92,000 clones, around 43% of which show up once; roughly 15% is in the top ten. The specimen sequenced was PBMCs. The receptors shown here come from a woman in her forties in good health. Some clones in this sample may be carry-over from other donors' samples.

The chain carries TRBV27 and TRBJ1-5; no clear D. Germline values: CDR1 MNHEY, CDR2 SMNVEV (reference sequence). The CDR3 sequence is 16 residues long. V was shortened by 5 bases and J by 1 base, with 15 bases between the two germline ends. The CDR3: CASSPLTGLSNQPQHF. In DNA, the CDR3 is TGTGCCAGCAGTCCATTAACGGGTTTGAGCAATCAGCCCCAGCATTTT.

This clone has a count of ten or more. In the same sample, other DNA sequences code for this CDR3. V is TRBV5-8 and J is TRBJ1-6; tentative D call: TRBD1 (6 bases). Germline lookup yields CDR1 SGHTS and CDR2 YDEGEE. The CDR3 is 14 amino acids. The V end lost 4 bases, the J end lost 8 bases, and 13 bases lay between the germline ends. CDR3 residues: CASSLQGGDSPLHF. For the CDR3, the DNA is TGTGCCAGCAGCCTACAGGGAGGGGATTCACCCCTCCACTTT.

V is TRBV27 and J is TRBJ1-5; no firm D call. This CDR3 is 13 amino acids long. The germline gives CDR1 MNHEY, CDR2 SMNVEV (reference sequence). The V end was cut by 2 bases, the J end by 1 base, with 3 bases between. The CDR3 nucleotides are TGTGCCAGCAGTTTAGGAAGCAATCAGCCCCAGCATTTT. Translating gives CASSLGSNQPQHF.

This clone appeared a few times. This chain joins TRBV6-5 and TRBJ2-7, with D possibly being TRBD1 (5 bases). In germline, CDR1 is MNHEY, CDR2 SVGAGI. This CDR3 has 14 amino acids. V lost 7 bases and J 6 bases, leaving 19 bases between the germline ends. DNA of the CDR3: TGTGCCAGCATGGGGCTGAGATCTAGGTTCGAGCAGTACTTC. Residues: CASMGLRSRFEQYF.

V and J are TRBV7-8 and TRBJ1-6; D gene unclear. With 1 base removed from V and 6 bases from J, the gap between germline ends came to 7 bases. Germline V CDR1 and CDR2: SGHVS, FQNEAQ. The length of the CDR3 is 14 residues. The CDR3 loop is CASSLGGLNSPLHF. CDR3 nucleotide sequence: TGTGCCAGCAGCTTAGGAGGTCTTAATTCACCCCTCCACTTT. The full variable domain, its missing parts supplied by reference TRBV7-8 and TRBJ1-6, is GAGVSQSPRYKVAKRGQDVALRCDPISGHVSLFWYQQALGQGPEFLTYFQNEAQLDKSGLPSDRFFAERPEGSVSTLKIQRTQQEDSAVYLCASSLGGLNSPLHFGNGTRLTVT.

This clone was found many times. The CDR3 loop is CASSLGLAGLNEQFF. CDR3 nucleotides: TGCGCCAGCAGCTTGGGACTAGCGGGACTCAATGAGCAGTTCTTC. The V and J genes are TRBV5-1 and TRBJ2-1, with 11 bases that match TRBD2. V was clipped by 0 bases and J by 6 bases; unmatched bases: 2. The CDR3 covers 15 residues. Per the germline V gene, CDR1 is SGHRS and CDR2 is YFSETQ.

As regards this clone: A much larger clonotype is one base distant, so this may be a read error. The chain is built from TRBV5-4 and TRBJ2-7, with 9 bases aligning to TRBD1. In germline, CDR1 is SGHNT, CDR2 YYREEE (reference sequence). The V and J ends lost 4 bases and 2 bases, in that order; junction bases with no gene match: 7. This CDR3 has 15 residues. The CDR3 sequence is CASSPRTGDTYEQYF. CDR3 DNA: TGTGCCAGCAGCCCGAGGACAGGGGATACCTACGAGCAGTACTTC.

This clone appeared a single time. A junction end diverges from the germline sequence, so it may reflect a read error. The chain recombines TRBV30 with TRBJ2-7; D is ambiguous. Germline V CDR1 and CDR2: GTSNPN, SVGIG (reference sequence). CDR3 length: 11 amino acids. The CDR3 loop is CAWSGPYEQYF. The CDR3 region has the DNA TGTGCCTGGAGTGGACCCTATGAGCAGTACTTC.

The chain is built from TRBV28 and TRBJ2-6, with 12 bases lining up with TRBD2. This CDR3 region has 18 residues. V lost 4 bases to trimming and J lost 4 bases; unmatched junction nucleotides: 8. The germline V gene encodes CDR1 MDHEN and CDR2 SYDVKM. The CDR3 loop reads CASSSSGRAWYGANVLTF. For the CDR3, the DNA is TGTGCCAGCAGTTCTAGCGGGAGGGCTTGGTACGGGGCCAACGTCCTGACTTTC.

The CDR3 bases are TGTGCCAGCAGCCAAGTTTCATTAGAATATGGCTACACCTTC. Translating gives CASSQVSLEYGYTF. This chain links TRBV4-2 with TRBJ1-2, with D hard to call. V was trimmed by 1 base and J by 5 bases, leaving 11 bases between them. This CDR3 comprises 14 residues. Germline CDR1 is LGHNA and CDR2 is YNFKEQ.

This clone turned up a few times. Other DNA sequences in this sample translate to the same CDR3. The genes are TRBV30 and TRBJ2-2; 9 positions agree with TRBD2. CDR1 is GTSNPN, CDR2 SVGIG, per germline (reference sequence). The CDR3 sequence is 15 residues long. With 5 bases clipped from V and 5 bases from J, the junction kept 9 bases outside the gene matches. CDR3 amino acids: CAWEGGLAGTGELFF. The CDR3 DNA is TGTGCCTGGGAGGGGGGGCTAGCGGGAACCGGGGAGCTGTTTTTT.

The sample holds a few counts of this clone. The chain joins TRBV10-2 to TRBJ2-1; the D gene is possibly TRBD1 (7 bases). V lost 6 bases and J 5 bases, leaving 14 bases between the germline ends. Germline CDR1 and CDR2: WSHSY and SAAADI. CDR3 length equals 14 residues. CDR3 bases: TGCGCCAGCAGGGCGACAGGGACTCACAATGAGCAGTTCTTC. Translated, it gives CASRATGTHNEQFF.

This clone was seen ten or more times. This sequence joins TRBV27 and TRBJ2-7, with 8 bases lining up with TRBD2. The V segment lost 6 bases and the J segment 0 bases; nucleotides outside the gene matches: 7. The CDR3 is 15 residues long. Germline V lookup: CDR1 MNHEY, CDR2 SMNVEV (reference sequence). The CDR3 here is CASSYGLAGSYEQYF. As DNA, the CDR3 is TGTGCCAGCAGCTACGGACTAGCAGGCTCCTACGAGCAGTACTTC.

CDR3 sequence (DNA): TGTGCCCCCCAACCCAATAGACCACTCGGCTATGGCTACACCTTC. It specifies CAPQPNRPLGYGYTF. V usage is TRBV10-3 and J usage is TRBJ1-2, with D uncertain. The germline CDR1 and CDR2 sequences are ENHRY and SYGVKD. With 11 bases removed from V and 4 bases from J, the gap between germline ends came to 23 bases. The CDR3 extends over 15 amino acids.

This clone appeared a few times. This chain connects TRBV6-1 to TRBJ2-2; 8 bases align to TRBD1. The J segment lost 2 bases and the V segment lost 11 bases, leaving 4 bases of the junction unmatched. CDR3 size: 13 residues. Looked up from germline, CDR1 is MNHNS and CDR2 is SASEGT. The CDR3 region is CAGGQGNTGELFF. The DNA for the CDR3 is TGTGCCGGCGGACAGGGTAACACCGGGGAGCTGTTTTTT.

This clone has a single count. This may be a read error: a much more frequent sequence differs by one nucleotide. This chain uses TRBV5-1 with TRBJ1-1; no reliable D call. The length of the CDR3 is 14 residues. Trimming took off 2 bases at V and 4 bases at J, with 12 bases between the two ends. Germline assignment: CDR1 SGHRS and CDR2 YFSETQ. The CDR3 spells CASSLSQTSTEAFF. The CDR3 bases are TGCGCCAGCAGCTTATCCCAAACCAGCACTGAAGCTTTCTTT.

The chain employs TRBV29-1 and TRBJ2-1; the match to TRBD2 covers 9 bases. The CDR3 runs 14 residues. CDR1 and CDR2 from the germline V gene are SQVTM and ANQGSEA. V was pared by 5 bases and J by 3 bases, with 5 bases of the junction left unmatched. CDR3 DNA: TGCAGCGTTACCCGGCGGGAGGGCTACAATGAGCAGTTCTTC. This gives the protein CSVTRREGYNEQFF.

The CDR3 reads CASSLWGYEQYF. The CDR3 DNA sequence: TGTGCCAGCAGTTTATGGGGATACGAGCAGTACTTC. The V and J genes are TRBV28 and TRBJ2-5; no definite D call. The end of the DNA aligns better with TRBJ2-7, so the J call may be wrong. The CDR3 contains 12 residues. CDR1 and CDR2 from the germline V gene are MDHEN and SYDVKM.

This clone was observed a few times. The rearrangement joins TRBV28 to TRBJ1-4; D unclear. Trimming removed 8 bases from V and 5 bases from J, with 12 bases in between. This CDR3 has 13 residues. CDR1 is MDHEN and CDR2 is SYDVKM in the germline V gene. CDR3 sequence reads: CASSPSPNEKLFF. The CDR3 nucleotides read TGTGCCAGCTCCCCGTCCCCCAATGAAAAACTGTTTTTT. Using reference TRBV28 and TRBJ1-4 for the parts outside the CDR3, the full variable domain is DVKVTQSSRYLVKRTGEKVFLECVQDMDHENMFWYRQDPGLGLRLIYFSYDVKMKEKGDIPEGYSVSREKKERFSLILESASTNQTSMYLCASSPSPNEKLFFGSGTQLSVL.

The chain uses TRBV6-6 and TRBJ2-5; TRBD2 is a possible D gene (7 bases). V was shortened by 0 bases and J by 5 bases, with 13 bases between the two germline ends. The germline CDR1 and CDR2 sequences are MNHNY and SVGAGI (reference sequence). The CDR3 has 15 amino acids. CDR3 sequence reads: CASSYSGGAAETQYF. CDR3 DNA sequence: TGTGCCAGCAGTTACTCGGGGGGGGCGGCGGAGACCCAGTACTTC.

At least ten counts were recorded for this clone. The chain has TRBV19 and TRBJ2-7, with a possible D match to TRBD1 (6 bases). The germline gives CDR1 LNHDA, CDR2 SQIVND (reference sequence). CDR3 length: 14 residues. Trimming shortened V by 9 bases and J by 0 bases, and 15 bases separated the two germline ends. CDR3 nucleotides: TGTGCCAGCGACCGGGACAAGTCCTCCTACGAGCAGTACTTC. Amino acid sequence: CASDRDKSSYEQYF.

On this clone itself: It is unclear where the CDR3 begins or ends on the DNA, so no DNA is shown, and the CDR3 is as TCRdb lists it. The rearrangement links TRBV10-3 to TRBJ1-5. Germline assignment: CDR1 ENHRY and CDR2 SYGVKD. Including both end residues, the CDR3 is 12 amino acids long. This CDR3 reads CASRGVGSPSIF.

The rearrangement joins TRBV7-2 to TRBJ1-3; D gene ambiguous. The CDR3 runs 15 residues. Trimming removed 0 bases from V and 2 bases from J, with 8 bases in between. Germline V gene lookup returns CDR1 SGHTA and CDR2 FQGNSA. Written as DNA, the CDR3 is TGTGCCAGCAGCTTAGCGTTGGGTCCTGGAAACACCATATATTTT. Translation gives CASSLALGPGNTIYF.

Comment on this clone: Mismatch with germline at one junction end may stem from a read error. This chain uses TRBV30 with TRBJ1-2; 7 nucleotides match TRBD1. The CDR3 sequence is 14 residues long. The V gene's germline CDR1 is GTSNPN and CDR2 SVGIG (reference sequence). For the CDR3, the DNA is TGTGCCTGGGGTGTACTAGAGGGGGCGGGCGGCTACACCTTC. Translating it yields CAWGVLEGAGGYTF.